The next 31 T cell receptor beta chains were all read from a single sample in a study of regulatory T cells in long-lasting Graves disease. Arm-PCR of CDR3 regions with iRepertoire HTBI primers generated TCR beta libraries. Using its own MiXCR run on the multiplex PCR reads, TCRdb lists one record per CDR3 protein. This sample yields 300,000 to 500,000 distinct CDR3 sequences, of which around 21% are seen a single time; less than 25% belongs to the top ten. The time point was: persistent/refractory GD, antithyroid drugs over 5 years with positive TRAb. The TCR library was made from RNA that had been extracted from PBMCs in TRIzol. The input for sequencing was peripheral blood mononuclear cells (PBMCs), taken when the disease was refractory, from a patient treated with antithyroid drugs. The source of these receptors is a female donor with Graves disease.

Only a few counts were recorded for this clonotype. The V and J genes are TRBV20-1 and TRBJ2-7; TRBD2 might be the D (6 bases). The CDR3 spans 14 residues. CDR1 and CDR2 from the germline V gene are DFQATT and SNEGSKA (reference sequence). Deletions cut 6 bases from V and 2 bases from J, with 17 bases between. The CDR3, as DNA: TGCAGTGCCACTGGTGGCGGGACGACCTACGAGCAGTACTTC. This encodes CSATGGGTTYEQYF.

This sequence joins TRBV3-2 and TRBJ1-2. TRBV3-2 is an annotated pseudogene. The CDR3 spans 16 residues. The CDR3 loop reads CASSQDGPFEDYGYTF. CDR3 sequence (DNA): TGTGCCAGCAGCCAGGACGGACCCTTTGAAGACTATGGCTACACCTTC.

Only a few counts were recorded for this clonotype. CDR3 sequence: CATSDPGLGNTGELFF. The CDR3 nucleotides are TGTGCCACCAGTGACCCAGGTTTGGGGAACACCGGGGAGCTGTTTTTT. This sequence joins TRBV24-1 and TRBJ2-2; D not resolved. This CDR3 has 16 amino acids. The V gene's germline CDR1 is KGHDR and CDR2 SFDVKD. The V and J ends lost 4 bases and 1 base respectively, with 12 bases between them.

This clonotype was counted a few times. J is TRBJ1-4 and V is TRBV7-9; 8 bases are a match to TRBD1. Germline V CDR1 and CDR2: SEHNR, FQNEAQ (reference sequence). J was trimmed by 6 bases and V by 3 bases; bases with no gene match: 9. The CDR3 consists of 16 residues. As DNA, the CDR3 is TGTGCCAGCAGCTTTCCCAGGACAGGGTTTGATGAAAAACTGTTTTTT. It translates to CASSFPRTGFDEKLFF.

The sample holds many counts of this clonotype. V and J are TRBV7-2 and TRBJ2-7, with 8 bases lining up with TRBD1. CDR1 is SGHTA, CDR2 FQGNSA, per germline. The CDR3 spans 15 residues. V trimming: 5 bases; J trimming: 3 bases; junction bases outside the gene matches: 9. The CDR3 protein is CASSPDRGGLYEQYF. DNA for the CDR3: TGTGCCAGCAGCCCTGACAGGGGAGGTCTCTACGAGCAGTACTTC.

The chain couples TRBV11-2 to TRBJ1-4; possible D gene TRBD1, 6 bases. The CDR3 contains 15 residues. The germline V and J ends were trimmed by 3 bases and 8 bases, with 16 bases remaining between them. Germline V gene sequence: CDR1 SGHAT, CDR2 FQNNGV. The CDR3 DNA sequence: TGTGCCAGCAGCTTCGGGGGGCGCCTTGGAGAAAAACTGTTTTTT. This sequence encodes CASSFGGRLGEKLFF.

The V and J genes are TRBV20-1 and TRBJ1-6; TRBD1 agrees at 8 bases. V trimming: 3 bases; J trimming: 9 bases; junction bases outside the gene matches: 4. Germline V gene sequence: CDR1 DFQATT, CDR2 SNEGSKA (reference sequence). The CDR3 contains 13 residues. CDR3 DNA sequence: TGCAGTGCTAGGTTGACAGGGGTTTCACCCCTCCACTTT. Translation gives CSARLTGVSPLHF.

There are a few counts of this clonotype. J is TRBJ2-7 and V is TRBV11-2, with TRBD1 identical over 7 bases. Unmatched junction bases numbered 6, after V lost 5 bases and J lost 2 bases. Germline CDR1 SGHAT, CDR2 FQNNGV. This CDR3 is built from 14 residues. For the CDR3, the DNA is TGTGCCAGCAGCGTAGGGGACAGTGCCTACGAGCAGTACTTC. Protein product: CASSVGDSAYEQYF. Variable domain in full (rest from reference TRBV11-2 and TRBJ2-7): EAGVAQSPRYKIIEKRQSVAFWCNPISGHATLYWYQQILGQGPKLLIQFQNNGVVDDSQLPKDRFSAERLKGVDSTLKIQPAKLEDSAVYLCASSVGDSAYEQYFGPGTRLTVT.

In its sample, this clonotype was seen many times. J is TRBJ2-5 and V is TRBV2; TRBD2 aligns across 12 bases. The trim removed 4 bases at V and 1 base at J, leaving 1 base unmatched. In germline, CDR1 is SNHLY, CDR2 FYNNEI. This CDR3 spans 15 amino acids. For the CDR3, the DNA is TGTGCCAGCAGTGGGACTAGCGGGGCCCAAGAGACCCAGTACTTC. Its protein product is CASSGTSGAQETQYF.

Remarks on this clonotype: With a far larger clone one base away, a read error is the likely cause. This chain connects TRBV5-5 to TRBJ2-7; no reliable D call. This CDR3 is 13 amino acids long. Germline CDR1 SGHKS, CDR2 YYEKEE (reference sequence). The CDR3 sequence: CASRLGSSNEQYF. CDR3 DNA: TGTGCCAGCCGCTTAGGGTCCAGTAACGAGCAGTACTTC.

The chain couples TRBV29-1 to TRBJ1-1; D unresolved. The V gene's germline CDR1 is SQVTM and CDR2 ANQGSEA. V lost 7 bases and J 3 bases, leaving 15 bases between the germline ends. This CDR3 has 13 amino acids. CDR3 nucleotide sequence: TGCAGCGCCCGACAAATCATGGACACTGAAGCTTTCTTT. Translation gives CSARQIMDTEAFF.

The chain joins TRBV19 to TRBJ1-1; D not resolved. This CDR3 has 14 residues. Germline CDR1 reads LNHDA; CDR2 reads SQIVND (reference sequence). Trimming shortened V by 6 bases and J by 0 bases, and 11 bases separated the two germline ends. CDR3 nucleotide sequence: TGTGCCAGTAGCATGGGCGGAGTGAACACTGAAGCTTTCTTT. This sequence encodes CASSMGGVNTEAFF.

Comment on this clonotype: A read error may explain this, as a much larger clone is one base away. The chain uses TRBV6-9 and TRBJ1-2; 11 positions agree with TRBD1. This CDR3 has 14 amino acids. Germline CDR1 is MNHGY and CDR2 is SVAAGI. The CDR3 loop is CASSYRTGGYGYAF. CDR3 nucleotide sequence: TGTGCCAGCAGTTACAGGACAGGGGGCTATGGCTACGCCTTC.

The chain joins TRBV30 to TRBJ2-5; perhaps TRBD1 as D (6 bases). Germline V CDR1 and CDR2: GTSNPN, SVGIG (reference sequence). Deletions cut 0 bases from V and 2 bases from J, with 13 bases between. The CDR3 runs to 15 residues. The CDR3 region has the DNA TGTGCCTGGAGTGTACGTGGCAGGGGTCAAGAGACCCAGTACTTC. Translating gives CAWSVRGRGQETQYF. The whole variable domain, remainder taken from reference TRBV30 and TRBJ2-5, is SQTIHQWPATLVQPVGSPLSLECTVEGTSNPNLYWYRQAAGRGLQLLFYSVGIGQISSEVPQNLSASRPQDRQFILSSKKLLLSDSGFYLCAWSVRGRGQETQYFGPGTRLLVL.

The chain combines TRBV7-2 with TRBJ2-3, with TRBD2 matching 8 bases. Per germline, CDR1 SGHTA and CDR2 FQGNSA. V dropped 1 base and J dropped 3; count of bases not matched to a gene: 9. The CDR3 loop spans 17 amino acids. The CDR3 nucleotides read TGTGCCAGCAGCTTAGGGGAGGGCGGGAGGCGGACAGATACGCAGTATTTT. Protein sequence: CASSLGEGGRRTDTQYF.

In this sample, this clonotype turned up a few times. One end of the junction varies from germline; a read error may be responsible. CDR3 sequence reads: CASSPTAIVAGGF. The CDR3 bases are TGTGCCAGCAGCCCCACAGCGATAGTAGCGGGAGGCTTC. The chain couples TRBV7-8 to TRBJ2-5; 10 nucleotides align to TRBD2. The CDR3 loop spans 13 amino acids. The germline gives CDR1 SGHVS, CDR2 FQNEAQ.

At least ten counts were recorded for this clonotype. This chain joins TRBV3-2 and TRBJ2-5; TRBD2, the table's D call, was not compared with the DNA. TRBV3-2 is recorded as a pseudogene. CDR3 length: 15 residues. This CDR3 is CASSRDLNSGRTQYF. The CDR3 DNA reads TGTGCCAGCAGCCGGGACTTGAATAGTGGCAGGACCCAGTACTTC.

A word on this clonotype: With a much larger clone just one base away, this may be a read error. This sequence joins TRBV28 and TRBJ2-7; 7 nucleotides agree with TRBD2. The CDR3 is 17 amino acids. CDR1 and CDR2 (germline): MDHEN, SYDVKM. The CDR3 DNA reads TGTGTCAGCAGTTTTGGCCCGCCGGGGGGAGGAGGCTACGAGCAGTACTTC. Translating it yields CVSSFGPPGGGGYEQYF.

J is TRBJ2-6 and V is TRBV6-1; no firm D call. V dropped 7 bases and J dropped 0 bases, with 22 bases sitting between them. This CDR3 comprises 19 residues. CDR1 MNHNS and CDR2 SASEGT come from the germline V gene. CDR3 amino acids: CASTPGLPDTTSGANVLTF. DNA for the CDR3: TGTGCCAGCACCCCAGGCCTTCCTGATACAACCTCTGGGGCCAACGTCCTGACTTTC.

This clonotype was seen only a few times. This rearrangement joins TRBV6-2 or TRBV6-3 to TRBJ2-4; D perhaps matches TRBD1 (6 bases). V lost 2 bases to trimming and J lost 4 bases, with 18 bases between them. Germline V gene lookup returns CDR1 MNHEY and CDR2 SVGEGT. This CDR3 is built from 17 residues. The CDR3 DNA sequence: TGTGCCAGCAGTTACCGGACAGTCGCACCTGAAAAAAACATTCAGTACTTC. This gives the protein CASSYRTVAPEKNIQYF.

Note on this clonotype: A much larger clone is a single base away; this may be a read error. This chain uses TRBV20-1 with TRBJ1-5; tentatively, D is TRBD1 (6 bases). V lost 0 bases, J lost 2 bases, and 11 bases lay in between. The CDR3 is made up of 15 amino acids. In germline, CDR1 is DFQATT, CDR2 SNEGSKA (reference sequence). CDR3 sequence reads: CSAREGAQGNQPQHF. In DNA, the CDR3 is TGCAGTGCTAGAGAGGGGGCGCAGGGCAATCAGCCCCAGCATTTT.

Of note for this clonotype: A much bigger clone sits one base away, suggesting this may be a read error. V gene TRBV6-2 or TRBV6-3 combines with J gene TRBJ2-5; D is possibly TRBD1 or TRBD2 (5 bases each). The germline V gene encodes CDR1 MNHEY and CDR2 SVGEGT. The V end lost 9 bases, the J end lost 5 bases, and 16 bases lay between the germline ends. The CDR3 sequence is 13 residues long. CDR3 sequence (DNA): TGTGCCAGTAGGGAGACGGGGACGGAGACCCAGTACTTC. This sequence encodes CASRETGTETQYF.

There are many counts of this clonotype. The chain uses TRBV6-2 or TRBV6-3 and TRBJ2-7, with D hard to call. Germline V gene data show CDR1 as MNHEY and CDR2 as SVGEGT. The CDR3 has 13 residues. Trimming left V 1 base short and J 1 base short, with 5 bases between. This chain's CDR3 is CASSYYTSYEQYF. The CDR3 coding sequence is TGTGCCAGCAGTTACTATACGTCCTACGAGCAGTACTTC.

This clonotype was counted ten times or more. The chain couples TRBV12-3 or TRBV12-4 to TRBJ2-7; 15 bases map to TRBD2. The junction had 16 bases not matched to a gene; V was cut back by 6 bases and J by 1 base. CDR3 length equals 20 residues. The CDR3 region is CASSPGTSGRLYGVSYEQYF. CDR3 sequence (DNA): TGTGCCAGCAGCCCCGGGACTAGCGGGAGGTTATATGGGGTGTCCTACGAGCAGTACTTC.

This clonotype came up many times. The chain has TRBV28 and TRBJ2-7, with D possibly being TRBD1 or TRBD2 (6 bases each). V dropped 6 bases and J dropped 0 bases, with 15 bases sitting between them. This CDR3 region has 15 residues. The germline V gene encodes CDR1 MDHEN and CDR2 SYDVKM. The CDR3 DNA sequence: TGTGCCAGCAGAGGGGGGTTGGCGAACTCCTACGAGCAGTACTTC. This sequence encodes CASRGGLANSYEQYF.

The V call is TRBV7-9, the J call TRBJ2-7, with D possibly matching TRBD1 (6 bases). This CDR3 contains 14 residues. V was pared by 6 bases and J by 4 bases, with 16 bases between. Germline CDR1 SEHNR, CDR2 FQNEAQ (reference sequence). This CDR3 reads CASSSGTSWYEQYF. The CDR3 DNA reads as TGTGCCAGCAGTTCCGGGACATCGTGGTACGAGCAGTACTTC.

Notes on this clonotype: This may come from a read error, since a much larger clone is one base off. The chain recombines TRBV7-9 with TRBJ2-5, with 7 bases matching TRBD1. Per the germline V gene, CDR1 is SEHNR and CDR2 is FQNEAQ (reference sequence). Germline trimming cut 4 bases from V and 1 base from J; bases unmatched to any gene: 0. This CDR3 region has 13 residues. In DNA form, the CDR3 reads TGTGCCAGCAGCTGGGACAGCCAAGAGACCCAGTACTTC. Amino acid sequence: CASSWDSQETQYF.

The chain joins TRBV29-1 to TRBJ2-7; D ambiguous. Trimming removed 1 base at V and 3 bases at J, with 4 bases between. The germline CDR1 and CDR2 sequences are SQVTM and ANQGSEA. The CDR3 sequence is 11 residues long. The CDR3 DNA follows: TGCAGCGTTGAAGGAGGCTACGAGCAGTACTTC. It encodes CSVEGGYEQYF.

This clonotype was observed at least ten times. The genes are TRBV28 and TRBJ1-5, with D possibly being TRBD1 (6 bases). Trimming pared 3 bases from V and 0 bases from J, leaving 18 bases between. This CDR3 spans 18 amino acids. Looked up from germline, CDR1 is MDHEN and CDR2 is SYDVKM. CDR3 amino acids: CASSLEFTGSRSNQPQHF. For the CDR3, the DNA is TGTGCCAGCAGTTTGGAGTTTACAGGGTCTCGTAGCAATCAGCCCCAGCATTTT.

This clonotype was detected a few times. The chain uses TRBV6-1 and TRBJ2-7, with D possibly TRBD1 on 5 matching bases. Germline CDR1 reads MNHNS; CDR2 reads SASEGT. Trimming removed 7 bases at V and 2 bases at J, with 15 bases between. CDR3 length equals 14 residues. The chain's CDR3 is CASIDQTVPYEQYF. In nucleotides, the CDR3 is TGTGCCAGCATCGACCAGACAGTTCCCTACGAGCAGTACTTC.

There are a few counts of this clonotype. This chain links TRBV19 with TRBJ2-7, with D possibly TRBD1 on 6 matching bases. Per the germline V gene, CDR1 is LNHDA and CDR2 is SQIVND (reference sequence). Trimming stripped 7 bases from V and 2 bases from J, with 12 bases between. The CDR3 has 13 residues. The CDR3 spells CASTPGTPYEQYF. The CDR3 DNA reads TGTGCCAGTACCCCAGGGACACCCTACGAGCAGTACTTC.